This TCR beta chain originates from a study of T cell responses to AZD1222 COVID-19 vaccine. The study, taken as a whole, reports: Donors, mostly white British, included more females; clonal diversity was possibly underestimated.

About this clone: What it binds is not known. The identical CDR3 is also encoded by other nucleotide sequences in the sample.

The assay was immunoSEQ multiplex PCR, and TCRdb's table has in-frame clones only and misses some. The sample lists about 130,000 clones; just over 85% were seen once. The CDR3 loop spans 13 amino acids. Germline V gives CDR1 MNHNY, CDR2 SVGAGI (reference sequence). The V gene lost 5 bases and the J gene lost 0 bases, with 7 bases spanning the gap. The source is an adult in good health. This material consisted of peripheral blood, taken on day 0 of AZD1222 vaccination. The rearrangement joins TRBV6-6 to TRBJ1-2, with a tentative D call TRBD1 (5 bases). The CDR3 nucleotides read TGTGCCAGCAGTCCAGGGACTAACTATGGCTACACCTTC. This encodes CASSPGTNYGYTF.